The entry that follows covers one T cell receptor beta chain sequence. Its antigen is unknown. No quality values exist for individual bases; no much larger clone is one base distant. This specimen comes from a study of blood T cell repertoires in COVID-19 (TCRdb year 2020). Context from the whole study: Samples from collaborators originated in the United States, Italy and Spain and spanned both the acute and convalescent phases of COVID-19. The repertoires were released in a freely available public database meant as a resource for research on the immune response to SARS-CoV-2. A de-identified subject ID, COVID-19 status, age in years and sex were almost always included in the sample metadata. Deeply sampled blood TCRbeta repertoires from subjects exposed to, actively infected with, or recovered from COVID-19 were included in the dataset. The material from the prospective study consisted of cDNA or gDNA derived from T cells, B-cell-depleted T cells, or PBMCs. Where HLA class I and class II types were available, the types were taken from metadata supplied by the sample provider, not from assay-based typing. Samples came from the ongoing ImmuneRACE study (first 160 participants) plus 1,254 subjects from 6 global collaborators.

Based on the germline V gene (reference sequence), the CDR1 and CDR2 sequences are GTSNPN and SVGIG. V is trimmed back by 4 bases and J by 1 base, and the junction contains 4 bases that no gene match accounts for. Spanning cysteine to phenylalanine, the CDR3 consists of 13 amino acids. Just CDR3 DNA is preserved here, 39 bases in frame from base 1. Each collaborating institution followed its own protocols to collect whole blood in K2EDTA tubes. For TCRbeta analysis, collaborator samples were shipped as frozen whole blood, as isolated PBMCs, or as DNA extracted from either sample type. TCRbeta CDR3 regions were amplified from genomic DNA by means of the immunoSEQ Assay, a bias-controlled multiplex PCR. The original pipeline was this. The number of nucleated cells in each sample was estimated from the amplification of reference gene primers within the assay. Sequence reads were collapsed and filtered to measure the absolute abundance of every unique TCRbeta CDR3 rearrangement. For each sample, productive Simpson clonality was calculated as the square root of Simpson's diversity index over productive rearrangements. TCRdb provides this immuneACCESS table in a form limited to in-frame rearrangements. Some clones are lacking; in checked studies, under half of them reflect an unresolved V gene, and why the rest are absent is not known. V, J and clone size reflect that table, while D and trimming were determined from the DNA. The sample table holds approximately 50,000 clones, of which almost 95% were seen once. The top ten clones comprise 4.6% of the sample.

Beyond this particular receptor, the publication reports: The amount of clinical and demographic metadata varied by source and participant and was provided uncurated.

Sequenced sample: peripheral blood. The V gene is TRBV30 and the J gene is TRBJ2-7, with 7 bases in between that match TRBD1. The origin of this receptor is a man between 50 and 59 years old with active COVID-19. The CDR3 region has the sequence CAWIKQGSYEQYF. The sequenced DNA is TGTGCCTGGATCAAACAGGGGTCCTACGAGCAGTACTTC.